Below are 28 T cell receptor beta chains sequenced from a single sample in a study of cytomegalovirus exposure and HLA in healthy donors. With 60 Vbeta and 13 Jbeta primers, the PCR was carried out. TCRdb's table, derived via immunoSEQ multiplex PCR, lists solely in-frame clones and lacks some. Its table records approximately 210,000 clones. The sample taken for sequencing was PBMCs. The receptor set was obtained from a woman aged 25 to 39 in good health and CMV-seropositive.

V and J are TRBV10-1 and TRBJ2-7, with 8 bases fitting TRBD2. Trimming took 4 bases from V and 2 from J; bases not matched to a gene: 4. The CDR3 length is 14 residues. CDR1 and CDR2 from the germline V gene are WNHNN and SYGVQD (reference sequence). For the CDR3, the DNA is TGCGCCAGCAGTGCGGGAGGGCCTCCCTACGAGCAGTACTTC. Residues: CASSAGGPPYEQYF.

This chain uses TRBV28 with TRBJ2-1, with 8 bases identical to TRBD2. CDR1 MDHEN and CDR2 SYDVKM come from the germline V gene. The CDR3 has 13 residues. With V trimmed by 6 bases and J by 6 bases, 4 bases remained unmatched. CDR3: CASRLAAGNEQFF. CDR3 coding DNA: TGTGCCAGCAGACTAGCGGCGGGCAATGAGCAGTTCTTC.

The chain is built from TRBV28 and TRBJ2-7; TRBD2 aligns across 13 bases. Looked up from germline, CDR1 is MDHEN and CDR2 is SYDVKM. This CDR3 region has 15 residues. V was clipped by 7 bases and J by 5 bases; unmatched bases: 8. The DNA for the CDR3 is TGTGCCAGCACCGTAACTAGCGGGAGGGCCCACGAGCAGTACTTC. Protein: CASTVTSGRAHEQYF.

The V call is TRBV10-3, the J call TRBJ2-5; tentatively, D is TRBD2 (6 bases). The DNA matches TRBJ2-7 better at its end, which makes the J call doubtful. Germline V lookup: CDR1 ENHRY, CDR2 SYGVKD. The CDR3 extends over 13 amino acids. This CDR3 reads CAISRQGGYEQYF. In DNA form, the CDR3 reads TGTGCCATCAGTCGGCAGGGAGGCTACGAGCAGTACTTC.

The rearrangement uses TRBV10-1 and TRBJ1-2, with 8 bases aligning to TRBD1. CDR1 and CDR2 from the germline V gene are WNHNN and SYGVQD (reference sequence). This CDR3 contains 12 residues. V gave up 9 bases and J gave up 13 bases; unmatched junction bases: 13. CDR3 nucleotide sequence: TGCGCCAGGCAGGGGGCGCAGGGTCGGGGCACCTTC. It codes for CARQGAQGRGTF.

CDR3 nucleotides: TGTGCCAGCAGCTTAGACAGGGTTAACTATGGCTACACCTTC. Translated: CASSLDRVNYGYTF. The V gene is TRBV5-4, the J gene TRBJ1-2; 7 positions agree with TRBD1. V trimming: 2 bases; J trimming: 1 base; junction bases outside the gene matches: 2. The CDR3 runs to 14 residues. Germline V gene lookup returns CDR1 SGHNT and CDR2 YYREEE (reference sequence).

The chain has TRBV7-9 and TRBJ1-5; possibly TRBD1 for D (5 bases). The V end was cut by 3 bases, the J end by 5 bases, with 14 bases between. CDR1 is SEHNR, CDR2 FQNEAQ, per germline (reference sequence). The CDR3 is 15 residues long. The CDR3 DNA reads TGTGCCAGCAGCTTCGTGGGGGGAGTCGATCAGCCCCAGCATTTT. The encoded protein is CASSFVGGVDQPQHF.

The chain couples TRBV19 to TRBJ1-1, with D uncertain. Germline V lookup: CDR1 LNHDA, CDR2 SQIVND (reference sequence). The CDR3 is 13 residues long. Trimming removed 3 bases from V and 4 bases from J, with 9 bases in between. The CDR3 spells CASSMPMVTEAFF. In nucleotides, the CDR3 is TGTGCCAGTAGTATGCCTATGGTCACTGAAGCTTTCTTT.

The V and J genes are TRBV5-1 and TRBJ1-2; a weak D match, TRBD1 (5 bases). CDR3 size: 13 residues. The germline CDR1 and CDR2 sequences are SGHRS and YFSETQ. Deletions cut 2 bases from V and 5 bases from J, with 10 bases between. CDR3 bases: TGCGCCAGCAGCTTCGACAGAGAATATGGCTACACCTTC. Its translation is CASSFDREYGYTF. The variable domain in full, with the rest retrieved from reference TRBV5-1 and TRBJ1-2, is KAGVTQTPRYLIKTRGQQVTLSCSPISGHRSVSWYQQTPGQGLQFLFEYFSETQRNKGNFPGRFSGRQFSNSRSEMNVSTLELGDSALYLCASSFDREYGYTFGSGTRLTVV.

The rearrangement joins TRBV7-2 to TRBJ2-2, with 7 bases fitting TRBD2. The V and J ends lost 2 bases and 4 bases, in that order; junction bases with no gene match: 7. The CDR3 length is 16 residues. CDR1 SGHTA and CDR2 FQGNSA come from the germline V gene. CDR3 bases: TGTGCCAGCAGCTTATCTTTGGGGAGGGTCACCGGGGAGCTGTTTTTT. This encodes CASSLSLGRVTGELFF.

The chain links TRBV18 to TRBJ2-7; D perhaps matches TRBD2 (6 bases). Deletions cut 6 bases from V and 4 bases from J, with 16 bases between. Looked up from germline, CDR1 is KGHSH and CDR2 is LQKENI. This CDR3 contains 14 residues. The CDR3 DNA sequence: TGTGCCAGCTCCCGGGGACTTTTGGTATACGAGCAGTACTTC. This sequence encodes CASSRGLLVYEQYF. Based on the CDR3 plus reference TRBV18 and TRBJ2-7, the full variable domain is NAGVMQNPRHLVRRRGQEARLRCSPMKGHSHVYWYRQLPEEGLKFMVYLQKENIIDESGMPKERFSAEFPKEGPSILRIQQVVRGDSAAYFCASSRGLLVYEQYFGPGTRLTVT.

The chain recombines TRBV18 with TRBJ2-4; TRBD1 aligns across 9 bases. J lost 8 bases, V lost 6 bases, and 11 bases had no gene match. The CDR3 extends over 15 amino acids. Germline V gene sequence: CDR1 KGHSH, CDR2 LQKENI. CDR3 nucleotides: TGTGCCAGCTCCCCAGGGACAGGGCCTCAGGACATTCAGTACTTC. This encodes CASSPGTGPQDIQYF.

This chain joins TRBV4-2 and TRBJ2-7; no clear D. This CDR3 spans 17 amino acids. Germline-derived CDR1 and CDR2 are LGHNA and YNFKEQ. V dropped 3 bases and J dropped 0 bases, with 18 bases sitting between them. This CDR3 is CASSQRPTDYSSYEQYF. The CDR3 DNA is TGTGCCAGCAGCCAGCGACCCACAGATTACAGCTCCTACGAGCAGTACTTC.

The gene calls are TRBV10-3 and TRBJ2-2; D possibly corresponds to TRBD1 (6 bases). Trimming left V 4 bases short and J 6 bases short, with 15 bases between. CDR1 and CDR2 (germline): ENHRY, SYGVKD. This CDR3 comprises 15 residues. The CDR3 is CAISGTGTIAGELFF. For the CDR3, the DNA is TGTGCCATCAGTGGGACTGGGACAATAGCCGGGGAGCTGTTTTTT.

This CDR3 is CASSVALEGKLFF. The CDR3 nucleotides read TGTGCCAGCAGCGTAGCTTTGGAGGGAAAACTGTTTTTT. The chain recombines TRBV9 with TRBJ1-4, with D uncertain. V was clipped by 0 bases and J by 10 bases, with 10 bases between them. CDR1 and CDR2 (germline): SGDLS, YYNGEE. The CDR3 contains 13 residues.

This chain joins TRBV6-5 and TRBJ2-5, with 9 bases lining up with TRBD1. Per the germline V gene, CDR1 is MNHEY and CDR2 is SVGAGI. J lost 5 bases, V lost 5 bases, and 6 bases had no gene match. The CDR3 is 14 amino acids. CDR3 in amino acids: CASSGTGGQETQYF. The CDR3 DNA reads as TGTGCCAGCAGTGGAACAGGGGGCCAGGAGACCCAGTACTTC.

The rearrangement joins TRBV5-1 to TRBJ2-2; D perhaps matches TRBD1 (6 bases). Germline V CDR1 and CDR2: SGHRS, YFSETQ. The CDR3 has 16 amino acids. V was clipped by 2 bases and J by 4 bases, with 15 bases between them. The CDR3 DNA sequence: TGCGCCAGCAGCTTAGGACAGATGCGAGGCACCGGGGAGCTGTTTTTT. It translates to CASSLGQMRGTGELFF.

The V and J genes are TRBV29-1 and TRBJ2-7; D might be TRBD2 (5 bases). Germline loops: CDR1 SQVTM, CDR2 ANQGSEA. The germline V and J ends were trimmed by 6 bases and 3 bases, with 18 bases remaining between them. The CDR3 runs to 14 residues. The CDR3 DNA sequence: TGCAGCGTCGCGCAGGCAACCGAGGGCTACGAGCAGTACTTC. Translating gives CSVAQATEGYEQYF.

The chain combines TRBV2 with TRBJ2-3; D unclear. In germline, CDR1 is SNHLY, CDR2 FYNNEI. The V and J ends lost 4 bases and 0 bases respectively, with 5 bases between them. This CDR3 spans 13 amino acids. The DNA for the CDR3 is TGTGCCAGCAGTGTTATGAGCACAGATACGCAGTATTTT. Protein product: CASSVMSTDTQYF.

The chain uses TRBV10-3 and TRBJ1-4, with TRBD1 identical over 8 bases. The CDR3 has 17 residues. V lost 2 bases and J lost 5; bases outside the gene matches: 10. Germline values: CDR1 ENHRY, CDR2 SYGVKD. The CDR3 DNA follows: TGTGCCATCAGTGAGACCCGATCAGGGGGCGGCAATGAAAAACTGTTTTTT. Protein product: CAISETRSGGGNEKLFF.

CDR3 amino acids: CASSQTGVLETQYF. CDR3 DNA sequence: TGTGCCAGCAGCCAGACAGGGGTCTTAGAGACCCAGTACTTC. V gene TRBV11-2 combines with J gene TRBJ2-5; TRBD1 matches 8 bases. The CDR3 has 14 residues. J was trimmed by 4 bases and V by 5 bases; bases with no gene match: 6. Germline CDR1 is SGHAT and CDR2 is FQNNGV. The full variable domain, rest sourced from reference TRBV11-2 and TRBJ2-5, is EAGVAQSPRYKIIEKRQSVAFWCNPISGHATLYWYQQILGQGPKLLIQFQNNGVVDDSQLPKDRFSAERLKGVDSTLKIQPAKLEDSAVYLCASSQTGVLETQYFGPGTRLLVL.

This chain connects TRBV20-1 to TRBJ1-1; D may be TRBD1 (5 bases). Per germline, CDR1 DFQATT and CDR2 SNEGSKA (reference sequence). This CDR3 is built from 11 residues. Trimming took off 5 bases at V and 7 bases at J, with 11 bases between the two ends. The CDR3 loop reads CSAGGVDEAFF. CDR3 nucleotides: TGCAGTGCTGGGGGGGTGGATGAAGCTTTCTTT.

This rearrangement joins TRBV4-3 to TRBJ1-5, with 7 bases aligning to TRBD1. V shed 4 bases, J shed 1 base, and the junction held 10 bases outside the gene matches. From germline, CDR1 is LGHNA and CDR2 YSLEER. This CDR3 spans 17 amino acids. CDR3 protein: CASSRGDRVRSNQPQHF. The CDR3 DNA reads as TGCGCCAGCAGCCGTGGAGACAGGGTCCGAAGCAATCAGCCCCAGCATTTT.

The rearrangement uses TRBV15 and TRBJ1-4; D is unclear. Per germline, CDR1 LNHNV and CDR2 YYDKDF (reference sequence). The CDR3 has 13 amino acids. V shed 0 bases and J shed 7 bases, with 6 bases lying between them. The chain's CDR3 is CATSRDTGEKLFF. The CDR3 DNA is TGTGCCACCAGCAGAGATACGGGTGAAAAACTGTTTTTT.

This chain joins TRBV5-1 and TRBJ1-5; 7 positions match TRBD1. This CDR3 contains 15 residues. The germline V gene has CDR1 SGHRS and CDR2 YFSETQ. J lost 7 bases, V lost 4 bases, and 11 bases had no gene match. The CDR3 bases are TGCGCCAGCAGCATAGGGACAGCGAGTCACCAGCCCCAGCATTTT. This sequence encodes CASSIGTASHQPQHF.

The chain combines TRBV5-6 with TRBJ2-7; D uncertain. The CDR3 runs to 11 residues. CDR1 and CDR2 from the germline V gene are SGHDT and YYEEEE. Trimming removed 1 base at V and 7 bases at J, with 6 bases between. CDR3 in DNA: TGTGCCAGCAGCTTGTTTTCGGAGCAGTACTTC. Translating gives CASSLFSEQYF.

This rearrangement joins TRBV6-5 to TRBJ1-2; D ambiguous. CDR1 MNHEY and CDR2 SVGAGI come from the germline V gene. The CDR3 has 16 residues. V lost 4 bases and J lost 1, with 16 bases in between. CDR3 residues: CASSSEQSFLNYGYTF. The CDR3 bases are TGTGCCAGCAGTTCCGAACAGAGTTTCCTTAACTATGGCTACACCTTC.

This chain joins TRBV6-5 and TRBJ2-1; 7 bases fit TRBD2. CDR1 is MNHEY, CDR2 SVGAGI, per germline. V gave up 2 bases and J gave up 0 bases; unmatched junction bases: 1. The CDR3 is 15 amino acids. Here the CDR3 reads CASSYGGSSYNEQFF. CDR3 bases: TGTGCCAGCAGTTACGGCGGGAGCTCCTACAATGAGCAGTTCTTC.